The sequence of this T cell receptor beta chain was determined in a study of OX40 agonist ivuxolimab in advanced cancers. Study in general: Ivuxolimab, an agonist antibody against OX40 (CD134), was given to patients. Patients received intravenous ivuxolimab every 2 weeks at 0.01 to 10 mg/kg.

Study observations and caveats: Clonal expansion by week 6 occurred in CD4+ and CD8+ blood T cells (at 0.1 to 3.0 mg/kg). Partial responders dosed at 0.1-3.0 mg/kg displayed clonal expansion ranking among the lowest.

This clone has only a few counts. Its antigen is not known. Germline-derived CDR1 and CDR2 are SGHVS and FQNEAQ. Deletions cut 5 bases from V and 0 bases from J, with 12 bases between. The CDR3 contains 15 residues. This table comes from immunoSEQ multiplex PCR, and its TCRdb copy is limited to in-frame clones, with some not included. Among some 27,000 clones listed, 80% to 90% were seen once. V gene TRBV7-8 combines with J gene TRBJ2-3; a weak D match, TRBD2 (5 bases). The sequences come from CD4+ or CD8+ T cells sorted from blood, collected in a trial of the OX40 agonist ivuxolimab. This TCR was sampled from an adult with an advanced solid tumor such as melanoma, head and neck, liver or kidney cancer. The CDR3 loop reads CASSPMRASTDTQYF. In DNA form, the CDR3 reads TGTGCCAGCAGCCCTATGCGGGCTAGCACAGATACGCAGTATTTT.